These 30 T cell receptor beta chains share one sample of origin, sequenced in a study of T cell repertoires in cytomegalovirus infection. TCRdb analysed the reads with MiXCR anew, one entry per CDR3 protein. Of around 140,000 distinct CDR3 sequences listed, roughly a third are singletons. Antigens of these TCRs are unknown. Sample: CD8+ T cells from cultured PBMCs, taken from culture after CMV antigen stimulation. The origin of the receptors is a human donor in good health (CMV status not recorded). Some clones in this sample may be carry-over from other donors' samples.

The rearrangement joins TRBV7-9 to TRBJ2-7; possible D gene TRBD1, 6 bases. Germline V gene data show CDR1 as SEHNR and CDR2 as FQNEAQ (reference sequence). V was pared by 1 base and J by 3 bases, with 10 bases between. This CDR3 is 14 amino acids long. The CDR3 coding sequence is TGTGCCAGCAGCTTAGGCGGACAGTTCTACGAGCAGTACTTC. It encodes CASSLGGQFYEQYF.

This clonotype has a handful of counts. The chain uses TRBV9 and TRBJ2-5, with 13 bases aligning to TRBD2. The CDR3 loop spans 17 amino acids. The V segment lost 4 bases and the J segment 5 bases; nucleotides outside the gene matches: 11. Germline V gene sequence: CDR1 SGDLS, CDR2 YYNGEE. CDR3 in amino acids: CASSPSFGTSGVETQYF. CDR3 coding DNA: TGTGCCAGCAGCCCGAGTTTTGGGACTAGCGGGGTGGAGACCCAGTACTTC. Full variable domain (outside the CDR3, taken from reference TRBV9 and TRBJ2-5): DSGVTQTPKHLITATGQRVTLRCSPRSGDLSVYWYQQSLDQGLQFLIQYYNGEERAKGNILERFSAQQFPDLHSELNLSSLELGDSALYFCASSPSFGTSGVETQYFGPGTRLLVL.

With regard to this clonotype: The germline gene is not matched at one end of the junction; a read error may be the cause. This chain uses TRBV7-9 with TRBJ2-3, with 10 bases identical to TRBD1. This CDR3 has 13 amino acids. Germline assignment: CDR1 SEHNR and CDR2 FQNEAQ (reference sequence). The CDR3 DNA follows: TGTGCCAGCAGCTTAGTTTTGGGACAGGGGTCCCCTTTT. It is translated as CASSLVLGQGSPF.

This clonotype came up many times. This sequence joins TRBV7-8 and TRBJ2-5; D tentatively reads TRBD1 or TRBD2 (5 bases each). Germline loops: CDR1 SGHVS, CDR2 FQNEAQ. The CDR3 length is 16 residues. The V gene lost 5 bases and the J gene lost 4 bases, with 20 bases spanning the gap. This chain's CDR3 is CASSLWAWDGGETQYF. CDR3 DNA sequence: TGTGCCAGCAGCCTCTGGGCATGGGACGGCGGAGAGACCCAGTACTTC.

This clonotype has just one count. The V call is TRBV2, the J call TRBJ2-2, with 8 bases matching TRBD2. CDR1 and CDR2 from the germline V gene are SNHLY and FYNNEI. V trimming: 8 bases; J trimming: 0 bases; junction bases outside the gene matches: 8. The CDR3 contains 16 residues. The CDR3 loop is CASETGSGANTGELFF. As DNA, the CDR3 is TGTGCCAGCGAGACAGGTAGCGGGGCGAACACCGGGGAGCTGTTTTTT.

The chain combines TRBV7-2 with TRBJ2-1, with TRBD1 identical over 9 bases. Looked up from germline, CDR1 is SGHTA and CDR2 is FQGNSA. Germline trimming cut 5 bases from V and 4 bases from J; bases unmatched to any gene: 9. The CDR3 totals 16 residues. The CDR3 spells CASSILGDRVYNEQFF. The CDR3 nucleotides read TGTGCCAGCAGCATTCTCGGGGACAGGGTTTACAATGAGCAGTTCTTC.

The rearrangement uses TRBV2 and TRBJ1-1; the D is unclear. CDR3 length: 13 amino acids. Deletions cut 8 bases from V and 6 bases from J, with 16 bases between. Germline loops: CDR1 SNHLY, CDR2 FYNNEI. The CDR3 here is CASLGSRMAEAFF. The CDR3 nucleotides read TGTGCCAGCCTTGGCAGCCGAATGGCTGAAGCTTTCTTT.

The chain links TRBV6-5 to TRBJ2-2; D remains unclear. This CDR3 spans 13 amino acids. Trimming took off 2 bases at V and 7 bases at J, with 8 bases between the two ends. Looked up from germline, CDR1 is MNHEY and CDR2 is SVGAGI. The CDR3 sequence: CASSYPMGGELFF. The CDR3 nucleotides are TGTGCCAGCAGTTACCCCATGGGCGGGGAGCTGTTTTTT.

The chain couples TRBV7-3 to TRBJ2-7, with 7 bases lining up with TRBD1. V dropped 7 bases and J dropped 1; count of bases not matched to a gene: 7. The CDR3 runs to 14 residues. The germline V gene encodes CDR1 SGHTA and CDR2 FQGTGA. The CDR3 coding sequence is TGTGCCAGCAACTTCCCGGGACAGTCCTACGAGCAGTACTTC. Its protein product is CASNFPGQSYEQYF.

This chain uses TRBV20-1 with TRBJ2-7; D ambiguous. The CDR3 is made up of 14 amino acids. The germline V gene has CDR1 DFQATT and CDR2 SNEGSKA (reference sequence). Trimming left V 4 bases short and J 0 bases short, with 13 bases between. The CDR3: CSATPLQSSYEQYF. The CDR3 nucleotides are TGCAGTGCTACACCCTTACAGAGCTCCTACGAGCAGTACTTC.

The CDR3 region is CSATAGVQGSWYEQYF. In nucleotides, the CDR3 is TGCAGTGCTACGGCCGGTGTTCAGGGGTCTTGGTACGAGCAGTACTTC. V gene TRBV20-1 combines with J gene TRBJ2-7; maybe TRBD1 (6 bases). Germline CDR1 is DFQATT and CDR2 is SNEGSKA (reference sequence). CDR3 length: 16 amino acids. The V end was cut by 4 bases, the J end by 4 bases, with 23 bases between.

The CDR3 reads CASSALQGDGYTF. In nucleotides, the CDR3 is TGTGCCAGCAGTGCACTACAGGGTGATGGCTACACCTTC. The chain recombines TRBV6-1 with TRBJ1-2, with a possible D match to TRBD1 (6 bases). The germline V gene has CDR1 MNHNS and CDR2 SASEGT. V gave up 4 bases and J gave up 6 bases, with 12 bases separating them. This CDR3 contains 13 residues.

There are a few counts of this clonotype. The chain uses TRBV7-8 and TRBJ1-4; a weak D match, TRBD1 (5 bases). V lost 5 bases and J 7 bases, leaving 14 bases between the germline ends. The CDR3 consists of 14 residues. Germline loops: CDR1 SGHVS, CDR2 FQNEAQ. CDR3 coding DNA: TGTGCCAGCAGCGGTACGGGGGGGGGTGAAAAACTGTTTTTT. It codes for CASSGTGGGEKLFF. Full variable domain (remainder filled in from reference TRBV7-8 and TRBJ1-4): GAGVSQSPRYKVAKRGQDVALRCDPISGHVSLFWYQQALGQGPEFLTYFQNEAQLDKSGLPSDRFFAERPEGSVSTLKIQRTQQEDSAVYLCASSGTGGGEKLFFGSGTQLSVL.

This clonotype was found many times. The V gene is TRBV7-8, the J gene TRBJ1-1; possibly TRBD1 for D (5 bases). Germline loops: CDR1 SGHVS, CDR2 FQNEAQ. The CDR3 loop spans 17 amino acids. V lost 4 bases to trimming and J lost 1 base, with 19 bases between them. The CDR3 nucleotides are TGTGCCAGCAGCTCGAACTCAGGGTTGGTTGGGAACACTGAAGCTTTCTTT. It codes for CASSSNSGLVGNTEAFF.

This clonotype has a handful of counts. V gene TRBV7-9 combines with J gene TRBJ2-7; weak D call: TRBD1 (5 bases). From germline, CDR1 is SEHNR and CDR2 FQNEAQ (reference sequence). With 1 base removed from V and 0 bases from J, the gap between germline ends came to 13 bases. This CDR3 is built from 16 residues. Written as DNA, the CDR3 is TGTGCCAGCAGCTTAGTGGTAGGGGAACTCTCCTACGAGCAGTACTTC. It encodes CASSLVVGELSYEQYF.

The table lists this clonotype with many counts. The chain has TRBV11-2 and TRBJ2-7; 8 nucleotides match TRBD2. V was clipped by 4 bases and J by 3 bases; unmatched bases: 11. The V gene's germline CDR1 is SGHAT and CDR2 FQNNGV. The CDR3 spans 16 residues. CDR3 nucleotides: TGTGCCAGCAGCTCCCATAGGGCGGGGGGCTACTACGAGCAGTACTTC. It encodes CASSSHRAGGYYEQYF.

J is TRBJ1-2 and V is TRBV2, with D perhaps TRBD1 (6 bases). The ends were cut back, 1 base at V and 3 bases at J, with 9 bases in the middle. The CDR3 is 14 amino acids. CDR1 SNHLY and CDR2 FYNNEI come from the germline V gene. The CDR3 DNA reads TGTGCCAGCAGTGAAGTAGGGGGAGACTATGGCTACACCTTC. Translating it yields CASSEVGGDYGYTF.

The chain has TRBV7-9 and TRBJ1-5; no reliable D call. V shed 5 bases and J shed 5 bases, with 13 bases lying between them. From germline, CDR1 is SEHNR and CDR2 FQNEAQ (reference sequence). The CDR3 is 14 residues long. The DNA of the CDR3 is TGTGCCAGCAGCCCTGTTTCTGGGGATCAGCCCCAGCATTTT. This encodes CASSPVSGDQPQHF.

This clonotype was detected a few times. V usage is TRBV20-1 and J usage is TRBJ2-6, with TRBD1 matching over 9 bases. The CDR3 consists of 17 residues. The V gene end was trimmed by 6 bases and the J gene end by 0 bases; junction bases not matched to a gene: 9. Germline CDR1 reads DFQATT; CDR2 reads SNEGSKA (reference sequence). The CDR3 loop is CSAPWTGEISGANVLTF. The CDR3 nucleotides are TGCAGTGCCCCCTGGACAGGGGAAATCTCTGGGGCCAACGTCCTGACTTTC.

This clonotype was recorded many times. DNA for the CDR3: TGTGCCAGCACCTGGACGGTGAACACTGAAGCTTTCTTT. The encoded protein is CASTWTVNTEAFF. V is TRBV12-3 or TRBV12-4 and J is TRBJ1-1; D is undetermined. The V end was cut by 7 bases, the J end by 0 bases, with 9 bases between. The CDR3 is 13 amino acids.

V and J are TRBV18 and TRBJ2-7, with D perhaps assigned TRBD1 or TRBD2 (5 bases each). Per germline, CDR1 KGHSH and CDR2 LQKENI. Between the trimmed V and J ends, which lost 2 bases and 3 bases, there was a span of 17 bases. The CDR3 runs 16 residues. CDR3 region: CASSPTSGAPIYEQYF. CDR3 in DNA: TGTGCCAGCTCACCAACATCCGGGGCCCCAATCTACGAGCAGTACTTC.

The chain uses TRBV3-1 and TRBJ2-3; D unclear. The CDR3 is made up of 16 amino acids. V lost 1 base and J lost 2, with 13 bases in between. In germline, CDR1 is LGHDT, CDR2 YNNKEL (reference sequence). The CDR3 spells CASSQVNDGPTDTQYF. For the CDR3, the DNA is TGTGCCAGCAGCCAAGTTAATGACGGACCCACAGATACGCAGTATTTT.

This clonotype was recorded many times. The chain combines TRBV6-5 with TRBJ2-7; tentatively, D is TRBD1 or TRBD2 (5 bases each). The V gene lost 2 bases and the J gene lost 5 bases, with 10 bases spanning the gap. The length of the CDR3 is 13 residues. Per germline, CDR1 MNHEY and CDR2 SVGAGI. The CDR3 is CASSYGGFDEQYF. In DNA, the CDR3 is TGTGCCAGCAGTTACGGGGGTTTCGACGAGCAGTACTTC.

The V call is TRBV5-6, the J call TRBJ1-5; perhaps TRBD1 as D (6 bases). The CDR3 has 16 amino acids. From germline, CDR1 is SGHDT and CDR2 YYEEEE. V was clipped by 0 bases and J by 7 bases, with 17 bases between them. The CDR3 DNA sequence: TGTGCCAGCAGCTTGGGACTGGGGGGGGCAGGACAGCCCCAGCATTTT. Translating it yields CASSLGLGGAGQPQHF.

The genes are TRBV7-4 and TRBJ2-7, with D maybe TRBD1 (6 bases). The CDR3 has 12 amino acids. CDR1 SGHVT and CDR2 SQSDAQ come from the germline V gene. V was cut by 11 bases and J by 5 bases, with 16 bases left in between. The CDR3 is CAPRIGGHEQYF. CDR3 coding DNA: TGTGCCCCAAGGATTGGGGGCCACGAGCAGTACTTC.

The table lists this clonotype with a few counts. The V call is TRBV19, the J call TRBJ1-1; D remains ambiguous. The length of the CDR3 is 13 residues. The V gene's germline CDR1 is LNHDA and CDR2 SQIVND (reference sequence). The V and J ends lost 3 bases and 1 base respectively, with 6 bases between them. Here the CDR3 DNA reads TGTGCCAGTAGTATCCTCCAGAACACTGAAGCTTTCTTT. Its translation is CASSILQNTEAFF.

A few counts support this clonotype. The chain employs TRBV11-3 and TRBJ2-7; the D gene is possibly TRBD1 (7 bases). Trimming cost V 0 bases and J 4 bases, with 13 bases left between them. CDR3 length: 15 amino acids. Per germline, CDR1 SGHNT and CDR2 YENEEA. The CDR3 region is CASSLDRDSGYEQYF. Written as DNA, the CDR3 is TGTGCCAGCAGCTTAGATCGGGACAGCGGGTACGAGCAGTACTTC.

The CDR3 here is CASSFRSSLPDEKLFF. The CDR3 nucleotides are TGTGCCAGCAGTTTTCGATCGTCTCTCCCGGATGAAAAACTGTTTTTT. The chain recombines TRBV28 with TRBJ1-4; no firm D call. CDR1 is MDHEN and CDR2 is SYDVKM in the germline V gene. The V end lost 3 bases, the J end lost 6 bases, and 17 bases lay between the germline ends. CDR3 length: 16 residues.

In this sample, this clonotype turned up a few times. This chain links TRBV7-9 with TRBJ2-1, with 10 bases aligning to TRBD2. The CDR3 covers 15 residues. Germline CDR1 is SEHNR and CDR2 is FQNEAQ (reference sequence). V shed 7 bases and J 6 bases; nucleotides not matched to a gene: 9. The CDR3 spells CASIPSGGVRNEQFF. The DNA for the CDR3 is TGTGCCAGCATCCCCAGCGGGGGGGTTCGCAATGAGCAGTTCTTC.

The rearrangement joins TRBV19 to TRBJ2-1; weak D call: TRBD2 (5 bases). The ends were cut back, 2 bases at V and 2 bases at J, with 13 bases in the middle. The CDR3 is 16 amino acids. Germline assignment: CDR1 LNHDA and CDR2 SQIVND (reference sequence). For the CDR3, the DNA is TGTGCCAGTAGTATATCGGGGTTCTCCACCTACAATGAGCAGTTCTTC. Protein: CASSISGFSTYNEQFF.